A single sample is the source of the 6 T cell receptor beta chains below, sequenced in a study of T cell responses to AZD1222 COVID-19 vaccine. TCRdb's copy holds only in-frame clones and misses some; the assay was immunoSEQ multiplex PCR. The repertoire holds 98,000 or so clones, around nine tenths seen once, with less than 4% in the top ten. This material consisted of peripheral blood, taken 28 days after the second dose of the MenACWY control vaccine. Receptors were obtained from an adult who received the MenACWY meningococcal vaccine as a control.

The V call is TRBV5-1, the J call TRBJ2-1; perhaps TRBD1 as D (6 bases). Germline V gene sequence: CDR1 SGHRS, CDR2 YFSETQ. This CDR3 has 15 residues. Trimming took 5 bases from V and 8 from J, leaving 20 bases between them. The CDR3 spells CASSAGQGSEDEQFF. DNA of the CDR3: TGCGCCAGCAGTGCCGGGCAGGGGAGTGAAGATGAGCAGTTCTTC. Full variable domain (remainder filled in from reference TRBV5-1 and TRBJ2-1): KAGVTQTPRYLIKTRGQQVTLSCSPISGHRSVSWYQQTPGQGLQFLFEYFSETQRNKGNFPGRFSGRQFSNSRSEMNVSTLELGDSALYLCASSAGQGSEDEQFFGPGTRLTVL.

V and J are TRBV5-4 and TRBJ2-1, with TRBD2 identical over 12 bases. CDR3 length: 16 residues. From germline, CDR1 is SGHNT and CDR2 YYREEE (reference sequence). V dropped 0 bases and J dropped 4; count of bases not matched to a gene: 2. The CDR3 is CASSLGLAGEYNEQFF. The CDR3 nucleotides are TGTGCCAGCAGCTTGGGACTAGCGGGAGAATACAATGAGCAGTTCTTC.

The J gene is TRBJ2-5, the V gene TRBV7-3; D remains unclear. Trimming took 0 bases from V and 4 from J, leaving 6 bases between them. The V gene's germline CDR1 is SGHTA and CDR2 FQGTGA. The CDR3 length is 13 residues. This CDR3 is CASSLTNGETQYF. The DNA for the CDR3 is TGTGCCAGCAGCTTAACCAACGGAGAGACCCAGTACTTC.

This chain links TRBV3-1 (or the pseudogene TRBV3-2) with TRBJ1-5; no clear D. Germline values: CDR1 LGHDT, CDR2 YNNKEL (reference sequence). This CDR3 comprises 14 residues. V lost 3 bases to trimming and J lost 0 bases, with 6 bases between them. CDR3 sequence: CASSQAHSNQPQHF. The CDR3 DNA follows: TGTGCCAGCAGCCAGGCCCATAGCAATCAGCCCCAGCATTTT.

This clone has just one count. This chain joins TRBV10-1 and TRBJ2-7; TRBD1 or TRBD2 may be the D gene (5 bases each). The CDR3 runs to 13 residues. V was trimmed by 8 bases and J by 3 bases, leaving 14 bases between them. Germline V lookup: CDR1 WNHNN, CDR2 SYGVQD (reference sequence). DNA for the CDR3: TGCGCCAGCTACGGGACGTTGGGCTACGAGCAGTACTTC. It yields the protein CASYGTLGYEQYF.

The chain uses TRBV7-3 and TRBJ1-1; D unclear. The CDR3 has 13 residues. The germline gives CDR1 SGHTA, CDR2 FQGTGA. Trimming left V 5 bases short and J 1 base short, with 8 bases between. The CDR3 sequence: CASSREGNTEAFF. Written as DNA, the CDR3 is TGTGCCAGCAGCCGAGAAGGGAACACTGAAGCTTTCTTT.